This TCR beta chain emerged from a study of immune cell composition in non-small cell lung cancer. General study points: Lung squamous cell carcinoma tumours had significantly higher top 10 clone scores and productive clonality than lung adenocarcinoma. Clones >0.5% enriched in tumour were rarer in adenocarcinoma (about 35%) than squamous (about 80%). TIL tumour reactivity correlated with maximal tumour-associated clone frequency in adenocarcinoma.

Repertoires were generated with immunoSEQ multiplex PCR, while TCRdb's copy carries only in-frame clones and drops some. The sample lists roughly 14,000 clones, about two thirds occurring once. The V gene's germline CDR1 is MNHNS and CDR2 SASEGT. The CDR3 runs 14 residues. With V trimmed by 5 bases and J by 2 bases, 3 bases remained unmatched. This clone was picked up one time. The target antigen is unknown. This clonotype originated in a human donor with non-small cell lung cancer. The chain uses TRBV6-1 and TRBJ2-1; 7 bases agree with TRBD1. The sample consisted of lung tumor tissue. CDR3 DNA: TGTGCCAGCAGTTGGACAGGAACCTACAATGAGCAGTTCTTC. Its protein product is CASSWTGTYNEQFF.